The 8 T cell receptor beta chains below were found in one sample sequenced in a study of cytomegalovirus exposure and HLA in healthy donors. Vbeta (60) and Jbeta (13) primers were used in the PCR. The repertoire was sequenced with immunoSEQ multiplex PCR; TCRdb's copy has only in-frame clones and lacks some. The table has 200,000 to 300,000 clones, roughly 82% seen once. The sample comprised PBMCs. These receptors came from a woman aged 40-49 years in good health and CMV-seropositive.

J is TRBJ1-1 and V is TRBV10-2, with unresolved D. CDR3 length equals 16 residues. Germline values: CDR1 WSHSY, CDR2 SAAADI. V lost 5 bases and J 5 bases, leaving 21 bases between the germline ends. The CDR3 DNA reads TGCGCCAGCAGTTTAGGAGGCCCTGTAGGAGGGACTGAAGCTTTCTTT. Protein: CASSLGGPVGGTEAFF.

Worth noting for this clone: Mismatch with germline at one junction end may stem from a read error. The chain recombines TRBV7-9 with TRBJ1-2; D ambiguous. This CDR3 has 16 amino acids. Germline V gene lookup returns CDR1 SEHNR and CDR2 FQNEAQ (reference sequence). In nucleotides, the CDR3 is TGTTCCAGCAGCCTACTAGTGGAGGCCCATTCAGGAGGCTACACCTTC. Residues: CSSSLLVEAHSGGYTF.

The CDR3 coding sequence is TGTGCCAGCAGCCCCAGAAAGTTCAGGGATAGCAATCAGCCCCAGCATTTT. It codes for CASSPRKFRDSNQPQHF. V and J are TRBV12-1 and TRBJ1-5; the D call TRBD1 from the table was never checked on the DNA. TRBV12-1 is designated a pseudogene. The CDR3 runs to 17 residues.

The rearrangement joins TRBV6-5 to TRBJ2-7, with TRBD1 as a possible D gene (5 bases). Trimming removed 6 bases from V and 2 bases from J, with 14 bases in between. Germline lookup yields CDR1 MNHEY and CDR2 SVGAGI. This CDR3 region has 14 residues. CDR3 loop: CASSLSGYTYEQYF. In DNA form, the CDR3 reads TGTGCCAGCAGCCTATCAGGGTATACCTACGAGCAGTACTTC.

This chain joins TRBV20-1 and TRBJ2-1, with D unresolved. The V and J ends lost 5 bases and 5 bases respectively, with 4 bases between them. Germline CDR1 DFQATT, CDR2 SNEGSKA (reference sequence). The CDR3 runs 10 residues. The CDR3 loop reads CSAGNNEQFF. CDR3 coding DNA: TGCAGTGCTGGCAACAATGAGCAGTTCTTC.

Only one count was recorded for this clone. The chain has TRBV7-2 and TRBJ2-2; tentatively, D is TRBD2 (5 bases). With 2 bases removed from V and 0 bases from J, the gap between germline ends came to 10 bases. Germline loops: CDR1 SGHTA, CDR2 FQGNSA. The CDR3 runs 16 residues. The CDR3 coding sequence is TGTGCCAGCAGCTTATACCCGGGGTCGAACACCGGGGAGCTGTTTTTT. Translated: CASSLYPGSNTGELFF.

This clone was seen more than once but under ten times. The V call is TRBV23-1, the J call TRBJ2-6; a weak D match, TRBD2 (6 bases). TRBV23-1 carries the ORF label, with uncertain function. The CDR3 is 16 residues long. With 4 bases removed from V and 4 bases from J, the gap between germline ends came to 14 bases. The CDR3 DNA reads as TGCGCCAGCAGTCCCTGGGAGCGGGCGGGGGCCAACGTCCTGACTTTC. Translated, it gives CASSPWERAGANVLTF.

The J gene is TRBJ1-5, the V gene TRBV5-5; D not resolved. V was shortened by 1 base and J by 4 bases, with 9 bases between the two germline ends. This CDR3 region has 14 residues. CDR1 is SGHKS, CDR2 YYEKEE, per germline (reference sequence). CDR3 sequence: CASSLFSTNQPQHF. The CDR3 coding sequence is TGTGCCAGCAGCTTGTTTTCAACTAATCAGCCCCAGCATTTT.